This T cell receptor (beta chain) was observed in a study of blood T cell repertoires in COVID-19. At the level of the study: Whether acute or convalescent, the COVID-19 samples came from the United States, Italy and Spain.

The CDR3 contains 15 residues. Trimming took 7 bases from V and 0 from J; bases not matched to a gene: 8. Germline CDR1 and CDR2: MNHEY and SVGAGI. Authors' methods: Amplification of reference gene primers was used by the study to estimate nucleated cell counts. The protocol was immunoSEQ multiplex PCR, while the TCRdb copy is restricted to in-frame clones and leaves out a portion. That table furnishes V, J and clone size, whereas the DNA furnished D and trimming. Of 55,000 to 80,000 clones listed, around nine tenths are singletons. Only one count was recorded for this clone. Material for sequencing was peripheral blood. The receptor was derived from a man between 65 and 85 years old with acute or convalescent COVID-19. J is TRBJ2-7 and V is TRBV6-5, with 8 positions matching TRBD2. CDR3 nucleotide sequence: TGTGCCAGCATTAAACTAGCGGACACCTCCTACGAGCAGTACTTC. This encodes CASIKLADTSYEQYF.